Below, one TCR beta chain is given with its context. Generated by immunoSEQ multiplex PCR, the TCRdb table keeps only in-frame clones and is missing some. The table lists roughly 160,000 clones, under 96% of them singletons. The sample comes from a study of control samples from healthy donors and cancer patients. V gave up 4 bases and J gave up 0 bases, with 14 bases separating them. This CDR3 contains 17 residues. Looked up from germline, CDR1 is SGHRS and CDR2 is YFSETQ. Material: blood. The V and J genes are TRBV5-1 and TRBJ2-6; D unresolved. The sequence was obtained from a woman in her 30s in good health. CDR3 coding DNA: TGCGCCAGCAGCCCGACTTGGGTTAGCTCTGGGGCCAACGTCCTGACTTTC. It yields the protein CASSPTWVSSGANVLTF.